This section outlines one T cell receptor (beta chain) sequence together with its context. Nested PCRs (about 17 and 10 cycles, two total) were applied to TCRalpha and TCRbeta cDNA. TCRdb re-called the 5' RACE reads; every CDR3 protein appears as one record, without DNA. The table for this sample gives about 140,000 distinct CDR3 sequences. This record belongs to a study of monozygotic twins with inflammatory bowel disease. CDR3 length equals 16 residues. Germline lookup yields CDR1 MNHNS and CDR2 SASEGT. The source material was blood. The chain links TRBV6-1 to TRBJ2-5; TCRdb indicates TRBD2, and absent DNA this call remains unverified. The sequence was collected from a human donor with ulcerative colitis or Crohn's disease, or a healthy co-twin of an affected twin (not recorded which). The CDR3 region is CASSPIALAGRETQYF.